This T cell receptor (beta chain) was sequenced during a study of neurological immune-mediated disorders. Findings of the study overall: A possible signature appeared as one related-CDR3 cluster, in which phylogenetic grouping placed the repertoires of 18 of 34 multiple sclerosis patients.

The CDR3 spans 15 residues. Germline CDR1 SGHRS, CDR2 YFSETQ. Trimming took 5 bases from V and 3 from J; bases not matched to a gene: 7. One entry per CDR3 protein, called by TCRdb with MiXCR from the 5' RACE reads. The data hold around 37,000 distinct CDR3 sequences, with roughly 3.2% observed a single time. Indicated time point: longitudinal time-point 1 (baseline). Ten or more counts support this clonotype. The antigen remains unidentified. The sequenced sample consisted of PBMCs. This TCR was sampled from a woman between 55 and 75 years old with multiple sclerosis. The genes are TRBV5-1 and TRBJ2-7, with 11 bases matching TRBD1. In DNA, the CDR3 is TGCGCCAGCAGTAGATGGACAGGGGGCATCTACGAGCAGTACTTC. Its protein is CASSRWTGGIYEQYF.